The 5 T cell receptor beta chains below all came from one sample that was sequenced in a study of tumor-infiltrating lymphocytes in primary liver carcinoma (dated by TCRdb to about 2017). Sequencing was performed on an Illumina HiSeq 2500. Using a constant-region primer and ProtoScript II reverse transcriptase, TCRbeta-specific cDNA was reverse-transcribed from about 460 ng total RNA. Construction of the TCRbeta libraries relied on three nested rounds of multiplex PCR, following a slightly modified ARM-PCR procedure. Each of the first two PCR rounds ran for approximately 10 cycles using multiplex TRBV1-TRBV30 forward primers together with a Cbeta reverse primer. The public sequencing data were trimmed at Q25 with fastp and processed into clonotypes with MiXCR by TCRdb, which kept only in-frame beta chains. Identical CDR3 protein sequences are pooled into one entry, listed with their most common genes and DNA. This sample has fewer than 350,000 distinct CDR3 sequences in its table, and around 60% of those were observed once. Jointly, the top ten make up about 6.1% of the sample.

RNA from unsorted whole blood was extracted with TRIzol reagent, and germline DNA was obtained with the DNeasy Blood & Tissue kit. What was sequenced was peripheral blood. Receptors were obtained from a middle-aged man with primary liver carcinoma and hepatitis B virus infection.

This clonotype showed up many times. The V call is TRBV6-2 or TRBV6-3, the J call TRBJ2-1, with D possibly being TRBD1 or TRBD2 (6 bases each). The V gene lost 5 bases and the J gene lost 9 bases, with 17 bases spanning the gap. Germline values: CDR1 MNHEY, CDR2 SVGEGT. The CDR3 extends over 14 amino acids. DNA of the CDR3: TGTGCCAGCAGTAACCCGGGGGCCGGGCTTGAGCAGTTCTTC. Its protein product is CASSNPGAGLEQFF.

Of note for this clonotype: The germline gene is not matched at one end of the junction; a read error may be the cause. V and J are TRBV6-5 and TRBJ2-1, with 8 bases lining up with TRBD2. This CDR3 has 17 residues. CDR1 is MNHEY, CDR2 SVGAGI, per germline. CDR3 in DNA: TGTGCCAGCGGTTACTCGAGTAGCAGCGGGAGCTACAACGAGCAGTTCTTC. This gives the protein CASGYSSSSGSYNEQFF.

Regarding this clonotype: This could be a read error, since a much larger clone is one nucleotide away. The V and J genes are TRBV4-1 and TRBJ1-4, with TRBD1 as a possible D gene (6 bases). This CDR3 comprises 15 residues. Germline V gene lookup returns CDR1 MGHRA and CDR2 YSYEKL. CDR3 sequence reads: CASTQLLRGGEKLFF. The CDR3 nucleotides are TGCGCCAGCACCCAACTCCTTCGAGGGGGGGAAAAACTGTTTTTT.

This clonotype was observed at least ten times. V gene TRBV29-1 combines with J gene TRBJ2-1; TRBD2 matches 12 bases. Germline CDR1 reads SQVTM; CDR2 reads ANQGSEA. The CDR3 loop spans 16 amino acids. The V and J ends lost 1 base and 0 bases, in that order; junction bases with no gene match: 1. The CDR3 loop is CSVEGTSGTSYNEQFF. The DNA of the CDR3 is TGCAGCGTTGAAGGGACTAGCGGGACCTCCTACAATGAGCAGTTCTTC.

To note about this clonotype: The germline gene is not matched at one end of the junction; a read error may be the cause. CDR3 region: CVSSPTGLAGVGGHNEQFF. The CDR3 coding sequence is TGCGTCAGCAGCCCGACGGGACTAGCGGGAGTAGGTGGGCACAATGAGCAGTTCTTC. The chain is built from TRBV5-1 and TRBJ2-1; 14 bases align to TRBD2. Germline CDR1 and CDR2: SGHRS and YFSETQ. The CDR3 sequence is 19 residues long.